This is a list of T cell receptor beta chains from one sample in a study of control samples from healthy donors and cancer patients. Clones were sequenced by immunoSEQ multiplex PCR, and TCRdb holds only the in-frame ones, with some missing. Of 130,000 to 150,000 clones in the sample, around 92% were seen once. Sequencing used blood. These receptors originate from a man aged 25-40 years in good health. Each CDR3 is given with its conserved first and last residue.

J gene: TRBJ1-5; V gene: TRBV24-1; CDR3 protein: CATSVAASNQPQHF
J gene: TRBJ2-6; V gene: TRBV5-1; CDR3 protein: CASSGWDRGLAGANVLTF
J gene: TRBJ2-1; V gene: TRBV20-1; CDR3 protein: CSASGGPIYNEQFF
J gene: TRBJ1-6; V gene: TRBV6-4; CDR3 protein: CASSDSTGAIGSPLHF
J gene: TRBJ2-7; V gene: TRBV19; CDR3 protein: CASSIETGYEQYF
J gene: TRBJ2-3; V gene: TRBV9; CDR3 protein: CASSVSGAPTDTQYF
J gene: TRBJ2-4; V gene: TRBV4-1; CDR3 protein: CASSQETSGGENIQYF
J gene: TRBJ2-1; V gene: TRBV7-9; CDR3 protein: CASSPLTGGSYNEQFF
J gene: TRBJ1-2; V gene: TRBV12-5; CDR3 protein: CASGLPDGPESYGYTF
J gene: TRBJ2-1; V gene: TRBV11-3; CDR3 protein: CASSLETLAANNEQFF
J gene: TRBJ1-1; V gene: TRBV12-3/TRBV12-4; CDR3 protein: CASGGGRRAFF
J gene: TRBJ1-3; V gene: TRBV28; CDR3 protein: CASSLRLSGNTIYF
J gene: TRBJ1-2; V gene: TRBV29-1; CDR3 protein: CSVIPETGVNYGYTF
J gene: TRBJ2-7; V gene: TRBV3-1/TRBV3-2; CDR3 protein: CASSHSSALYEQYF
J gene: TRBJ1-6; V gene: TRBV6-5; CDR3 protein: CASRGQVSYNSPLHF
J gene: TRBJ1-2; V gene: TRBV28; CDR3 protein: CASEGTGLGYYYGYTF
J gene: TRBJ2-5; V gene: TRBV3-1/TRBV3-2; CDR3 protein: CASSQVPQTRGQETQYF
J gene: TRBJ2-2; V gene: TRBV2; CDR3 protein: CASSPPGQGLGELFF
J gene: TRBJ1-1; V gene: TRBV29-1; CDR3 protein: CSVEDRRGDTEAFF
J gene: TRBJ1-2; V gene: TRBV28; CDR3 protein: CASNGGKTLGYTF
J gene: TRBJ1-2; V gene: TRBV6-6; CDR3 protein: CASSPFTSGTDINYGYTF
J gene: TRBJ1-4; V gene: TRBV5-8; CDR3 protein: CASSLEGRASNEKLFF
J gene: TRBJ1-2; V gene: TRBV19; CDR3 protein: CASSIDRGSYGYTF
J gene: TRBJ2-2; V gene: TRBV7-2; CDR3 protein: CASSLVGGELFF
J gene: TRBJ2-1; V gene: TRBV11-2; CDR3 protein: CASGQGLYNEQFF
J gene: TRBJ2-2; V gene: TRBV5-1; CDR3 protein: CASSWGTGRTGELFF
J gene: TRBJ1-1; V gene: TRBV6-5; CDR3 protein: CAGRGGWNEAFF
J gene: TRBJ2-4; V gene: TRBV7-9; CDR3 protein: CASSSKGIAKNIQYF
J gene: TRBJ1-3; V gene: TRBV6-1; CDR3 protein: CASSDGGGDTIYF
J gene: TRBJ1-3; V gene: TRBV19; CDR3 protein: CAASPGVSGNTIYF
J gene: TRBJ2-3; V gene: TRBV2; CDR3 protein: CASSDPTSGYSTDTQYF
J gene: TRBJ1-4; V gene: TRBV9; CDR3 protein: CASSVEGGRDEKLFF
J gene: TRBJ1-1; V gene: TRBV6-5; CDR3 protein: CASSYGSYDTEAFF
J gene: TRBJ2-7; V gene: TRBV11-1; CDR3 protein: CASSSRDLLSSYEQYF
J gene: TRBJ2-6; V gene: TRBV14; CDR3 protein: CASSQRPSDVLTF